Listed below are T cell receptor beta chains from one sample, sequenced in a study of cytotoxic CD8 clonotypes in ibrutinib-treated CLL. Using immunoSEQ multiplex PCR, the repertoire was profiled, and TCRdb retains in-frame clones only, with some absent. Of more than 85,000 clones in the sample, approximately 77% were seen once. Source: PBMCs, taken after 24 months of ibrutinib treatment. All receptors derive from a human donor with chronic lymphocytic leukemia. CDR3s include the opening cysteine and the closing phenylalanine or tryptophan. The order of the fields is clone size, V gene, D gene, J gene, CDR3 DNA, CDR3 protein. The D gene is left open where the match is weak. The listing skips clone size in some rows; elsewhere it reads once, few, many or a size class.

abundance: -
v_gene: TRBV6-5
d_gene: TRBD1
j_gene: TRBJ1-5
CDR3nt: TGTGCCAGCAGCCAAAGTACAGGGGGCCCTCAGCCCCAGCATTTT
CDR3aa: CASSQSTGGPQPQHF

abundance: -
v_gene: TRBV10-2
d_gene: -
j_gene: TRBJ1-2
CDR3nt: TGCGCCAGCAGTGAATCTGGGGGCGGGGGCTACACCTTC
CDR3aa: CASSESGGGGYTF

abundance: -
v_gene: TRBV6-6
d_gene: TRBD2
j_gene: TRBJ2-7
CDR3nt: TGTGCCAGCAGCGAACAGGCGGGGGACGAGCAGTACTTC
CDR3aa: CASSEQAGDEQYF

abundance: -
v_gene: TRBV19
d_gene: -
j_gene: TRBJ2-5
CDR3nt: TGTGCCAGTAGTACGATCTCTCGCGGGGAGACCCAGTACTTC
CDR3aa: CASSTISRGETQYF

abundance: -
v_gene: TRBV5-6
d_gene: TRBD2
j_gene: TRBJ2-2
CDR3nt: TGTGCCAGCAGGCGACCTAGCGGGAGGGCCTATAACGGGGAGCTGTTTTTT
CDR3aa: CASRRPSGRAYNGELFF

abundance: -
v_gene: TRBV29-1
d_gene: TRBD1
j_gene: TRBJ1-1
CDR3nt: TGCAGCGCTCAGGGGGGGGGCACTGAAGCTTTCTTT
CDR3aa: CSAQGGGTEAFF

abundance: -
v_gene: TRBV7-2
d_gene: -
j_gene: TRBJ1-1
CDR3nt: TGTGCCAGCAGGCACTCGCGACGGACCACTGAAGCTTTCTTT
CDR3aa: CASRHSRRTTEAFF

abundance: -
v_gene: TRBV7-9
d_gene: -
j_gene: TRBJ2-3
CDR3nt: TGTGCCAGCAGCTACAGACACGAAACAGATACGCAGTATTTT
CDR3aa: CASSYRHETDTQYF

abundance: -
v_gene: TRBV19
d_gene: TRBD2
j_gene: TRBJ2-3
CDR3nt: TGTGCCAGTAATTCAGCGGGAGACTTTACAGATACGCAGTATTTT
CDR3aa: CASNSAGDFTDTQYF

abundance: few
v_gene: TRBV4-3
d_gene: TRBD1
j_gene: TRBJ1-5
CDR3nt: TGCGCCAGCAGCCAGGAGGGACAGACTAATCAGCCCCAGCATTTT
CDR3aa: CASSQEGQTNQPQHF

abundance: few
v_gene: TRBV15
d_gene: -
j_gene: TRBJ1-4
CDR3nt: TGTGCCACCAGCAGCTGGGGGCAGACACCGGAAAATGAAAAACTGTTTTTT
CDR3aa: CATSSWGQTPENEKLFF

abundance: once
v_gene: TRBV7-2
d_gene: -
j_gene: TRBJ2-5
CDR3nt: TGTGCCAGCAGTCGCCGACAGGAAGAGACCCAGTACTTC
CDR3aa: CASSRRQEETQYF

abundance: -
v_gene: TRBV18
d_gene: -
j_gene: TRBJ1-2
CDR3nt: TGTGCCAGCTCACCGGTGGCAGGGCTCTCCGGCTACACCTTC
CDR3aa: CASSPVAGLSGYTF

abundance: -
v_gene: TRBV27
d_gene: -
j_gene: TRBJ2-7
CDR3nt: TGTGCCAGCAGCTGTACTAGCCCCGACTACGAGCAGTACTTC
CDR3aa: CASSCTSPDYEQYF

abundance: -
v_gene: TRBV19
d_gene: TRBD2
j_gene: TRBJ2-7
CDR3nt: TGTGCCAGTAGTATCGCCAGCGGGAGGACCTACGAGCAGTACTTC
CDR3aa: CASSIASGRTYEQYF

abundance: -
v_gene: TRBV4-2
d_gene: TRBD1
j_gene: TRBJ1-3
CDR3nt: TGTGCCAGCAGCTCGGATACTCCAGGGGGCTCTGGAAACACCATATATTTT
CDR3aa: CASSSDTPGGSGNTIYF

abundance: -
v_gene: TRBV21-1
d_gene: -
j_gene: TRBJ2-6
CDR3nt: TGTGCCAGCAGCAGGCGAATAGGTGGGGCCAACGTCCTGACTTTC
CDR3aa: CASSRRIGGANVLTF

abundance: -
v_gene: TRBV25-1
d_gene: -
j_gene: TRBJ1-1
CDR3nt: TGTGCCAGCAGTGAATTAGTAGGGGGGGAGTTGACTGAAGCTTTCTTT
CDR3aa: CASSELVGGELTEAFF